Below, one T cell receptor (beta chain) is given with its context. TCRdb independently ran MiXCR on the RT-PCR reads; one entry per CDR3 protein. The data hold around 700,000 distinct CDR3 sequences, with 14% observed a single time. The ends lost 4 bases at V and 4 bases at J; junction bases unmatched: 14. This CDR3 has 19 amino acids. In germline, CDR1 is SGHNT, CDR2 YYREEE (reference sequence). The chain recombines TRBV5-4 with TRBJ2-2, with 12 bases that match TRBD1. Sequences were obtained from memory CD4+ T cells from blood. The receptor was isolated from a female donor in good health, serving as a healthy control. Here the CDR3 reads CASSPAPGTGGWGTGELFF. The CDR3, as DNA: TGTGCCAGCAGCCCAGCCCCCGGGACAGGGGGCTGGGGCACCGGGGAGCTGTTTTTT.